Listed below are T cell receptor beta chains from one sample, sequenced in a study of early T cells in non-severe SARS-CoV-2 infection. TCRdb reprocessed the 5' RACE reads via MiXCR and lists one record per CDR3 protein. The sample shows around 81,000 distinct CDR3 sequences, 13% to 15% of them seen only once. The sequenced sample consisted of whole blood. The receptor set was obtained from an adult who was a healthcare worker with PCR-confirmed SARS-CoV-2 infection or an uninfected control (not recorded which). Each CDR3 is given with its conserved first and last residue. A D gene is named only where the DNA matches it firmly.

d_gene	v_gene	j_gene	CDR3aa
TRBD1	TRBV10-3	TRBJ1-6	CAISESTGMGNSPLHF
.	TRBV18	TRBJ1-4	CASSPSGDWEKLFF
.	TRBV3-1	TRBJ2-7	CASSQGFNEQYF
.	TRBV20-1	TRBJ2-6	CSARSGAPFSGANVLTF
TRBD1	TRBV12-3/TRBV12-4	TRBJ1-2	CASSPGTGGLYTF
.	TRBV29-1	TRBJ1-6	CSARTTSASPLHF
.	TRBV7-2	TRBJ1-3	CASSQDGFSGNTIYF
.	TRBV11-2	TRBJ2-7	CASSLRSGTDTYEQYF
TRBD1	TRBV7-6	TRBJ1-2	CASSRGQHYGYTF
.	TRBV6-1	TRBJ2-1	CASSGRGLYNEQFF
.	TRBV2	TRBJ2-1	CAGLPAGNNEQFF
TRBD2	TRBV24-1	TRBJ2-5	CATSETSGGTQYF
TRBD1	TRBV7-2	TRBJ2-4	CASSVSGTAATSAKNIQYF
.	TRBV9	TRBJ2-5	CASSVGMAETQYF
TRBD1	TRBV3-1	TRBJ1-2	CASRFTGGNGYTF
.	TRBV5-6	TRBJ2-2	CASSRRQGAGTGELFF
.	TRBV11-2	TRBJ2-7	CASSFFGGTYERYF
.	TRBV7-6	TRBJ1-3	CASSLSGSGENTIYF
TRBD2	TRBV4-3	TRBJ2-7	CASSQQASGGYEQYF
TRBD1	TRBV5-4	TRBJ1-2	CASSFPGQGSSYAF
.	TRBV4-3	TRBJ1-2	CASSQGLAAAYGYTF
.	TRBV12-3/TRBV12-4	TRBJ1-1	CASSLGAQGTEAFF
.	TRBV4-3	TRBJ2-1	CASSPRTGANEQFF
TRBD1	TRBV28	TRBJ2-5	CASSARTGRMTQYF
.	TRBV7-3	TRBJ1-6	CASSFAGLSPLHF
TRBD1	TRBV29-1	TRBJ2-1	CSVETGASEQFF
.	TRBV6-2/TRBV6-3	TRBJ2-7	CASSYSAVVAGEQYF
.	TRBV6-6	TRBJ2-7	CASSPDHTRQYF
.	TRBV6-5	TRBJ2-1	CASSWYQGEQFF
.	TRBV30	TRBJ1-2	CAWSSGGGYGYTF
.	TRBV12-3/TRBV12-4	TRBJ1-1	CASSLTGEDTEAFF
.	TRBV30	TRBJ1-2	CARGTGNYGYTF
.	TRBV6-2/TRBV6-3	TRBJ2-1	CASKGEGRTNEQFF
.	TRBV3-1	TRBJ2-3	CASSQDTRVRNTDTQYF
TRBD2	TRBV4-2	TRBJ2-3	CASSQEGSGGATDTQYF
TRBD2	TRBV7-8	TRBJ2-3	CASSPLAGDTDTQYF
.	TRBV7-9	TRBJ2-3	CASSFIREADTQYF